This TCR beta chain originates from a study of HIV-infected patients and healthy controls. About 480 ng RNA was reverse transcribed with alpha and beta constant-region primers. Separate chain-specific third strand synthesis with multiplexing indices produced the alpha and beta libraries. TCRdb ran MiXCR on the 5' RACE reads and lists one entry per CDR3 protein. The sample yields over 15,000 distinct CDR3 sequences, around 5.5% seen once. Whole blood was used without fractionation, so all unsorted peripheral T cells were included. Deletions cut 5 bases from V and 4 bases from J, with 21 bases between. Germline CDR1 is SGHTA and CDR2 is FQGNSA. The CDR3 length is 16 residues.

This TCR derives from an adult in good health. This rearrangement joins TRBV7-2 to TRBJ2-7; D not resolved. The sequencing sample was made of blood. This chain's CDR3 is CASSPFLDPTFYEQYF. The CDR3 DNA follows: TGTGCCAGCAGCCCCTTCCTAGACCCAACGTTTTACGAGCAGTACTTC.